These 31 T cell receptor beta chains originate from one sample sequenced in a study of T-cell memory formation after mild COVID-19 (dated by TCRdb to the early 2020s). Library preparation used 5' RACE. The instrument given in TCRdb is Illumina NovaSeq 6000. TCRdb redid the processing of the public reads, applying fastp at Q25 and MiXCR, and retained in-frame beta chains. Every entry covers one CDR3 protein and lists the most common genes and DNA from its rows. The sample has 350,000 to 450,000 distinct CDR3 sequences on record, roughly 20% of them singletons. 8.4% of the sample lies in the top ten. The sequenced sample was PBMCs or a T cell subset sorted from them (not recorded which). These receptors were taken from an adult woman who had mild COVID-19 (a few samples of this study predate the infection). The sample titles of this study are shuffled in the database, so cell type and time point are left out; the donor was told from shared clones.

DNA for the CDR3: TGTGCCAGCAGCCCGGGACAGGGGTTTTTCGACTATGGCTACACCTTC. This codes for CASSPGQGFFDYGYTF. This rearrangement joins TRBV3-1 to TRBJ1-2; 10 positions match TRBD1. The V segment lost 4 bases and the J segment 3 bases; nucleotides outside the gene matches: 8. The CDR3 covers 16 residues. Germline values: CDR1 LGHDT, CDR2 YNNKEL (reference sequence).

The chain joins TRBV7-9 to TRBJ2-1; 8 bases align to TRBD2. The CDR3 consists of 15 residues. Germline CDR1 SEHNR, CDR2 FQNEAQ (reference sequence). The junction had 6 bases not matched to a gene; V was cut back by 6 bases and J by 2 bases. Here the CDR3 DNA reads TGTGCCAGCAGGAAAGTAGCGGGGACCTACAATGAGCAGTTCTTC. Amino acid sequence: CASRKVAGTYNEQFF. The full variable domain, completed using reference TRBV7-9 and TRBJ2-1, is DTGVSQNPRHKITKRGQNVTFRCDPISEHNRLYWYRQTLGQGPEFLTYFQNEAQLEKSRLLSDRFSAERPKGSFSTLEIQRTEQGDSAMYLCASRKVAGTYNEQFFGPGTRLTVL.

The rearrangement joins TRBV6-2 or TRBV6-3 to TRBJ2-3, with 10 bases aligning to TRBD2. Germline CDR1 MNHEY, CDR2 SVGEGT. There are 17 residues in the CDR3. With 5 bases clipped from V and 0 bases from J, the junction kept 8 bases outside the gene matches. CDR3: CASSLAGVQASTDTQYF. The CDR3 DNA reads TGTGCCAGCAGTCTAGCGGGAGTGCAAGCTAGCACAGATACGCAGTATTTT.

This clonotype appeared a few times. The genes are TRBV5-1 and TRBJ1-1; D is perhaps TRBD1 (5 bases). Germline V gives CDR1 SGHRS, CDR2 YFSETQ. Trimming stripped 3 bases from V and 1 base from J, with 10 bases between. This CDR3 has 14 residues. The CDR3: CASSWDGSNTEAFF. CDR3 coding DNA: TGCGCCAGCAGCTGGGACGGGTCGAACACTGAAGCTTTCTTT. Based on the CDR3 plus reference TRBV5-1 and TRBJ1-1, the full variable domain is KAGVTQTPRYLIKTRGQQVTLSCSPISGHRSVSWYQQTPGQGLQFLFEYFSETQRNKGNFPGRFSGRQFSNSRSEMNVSTLELGDSALYLCASSWDGSNTEAFFGQGTRLTVV.

The chain combines TRBV7-9 with TRBJ1-2; D ambiguous. CDR1 is SEHNR and CDR2 is FQNEAQ in the germline V gene (reference sequence). This CDR3 is 16 amino acids long. V shed 4 bases and J shed 7 bases, with 22 bases lying between them. The CDR3 is CASSSPRSDMFRGYTF. The CDR3 region has the DNA TGTGCCAGCAGCTCCCCACGGTCAGATATGTTTCGTGGCTACACCTTC.

The rearrangement links TRBV4-2 to TRBJ2-2; possible D gene TRBD2, 5 bases. The CDR3 consists of 14 residues. The V end lost 2 bases, the J end lost 4 bases, and 8 bases lay between the germline ends. Germline CDR1 reads LGHNA; CDR2 reads YNFKEQ. CDR3 region: CASSQMEATGELFF. For the CDR3, the DNA is TGTGCCAGCAGCCAAATGGAGGCCACCGGGGAGCTGTTTTTT.

The CDR3 region is CASSHSGGELFF. The CDR3 DNA is TGCGCCAGCAGTCATAGTGGCGGGGAGCTGTTTTTT. This chain joins TRBV23-1 and TRBJ2-2; D is unresolved. TRBV23-1 is assigned to the ORF class and has an uncertain function. Between the trimmed V and J ends, which lost 3 bases and 7 bases, there was a span of 6 bases. The CDR3 consists of 12 residues.

This chain connects TRBV5-1 to TRBJ1-1; weak D call: TRBD1 (5 bases). The length of the CDR3 is 15 residues. Trimming removed 2 bases from V and 4 bases from J, with 15 bases in between. Per germline, CDR1 SGHRS and CDR2 YFSETQ. CDR3 sequence: CASSFNFGGGTEAFF. CDR3 DNA: TGCGCCAGCAGCTTTAACTTCGGCGGGGGCACTGAAGCTTTCTTT.

The chain is built from TRBV5-1 and TRBJ2-5; D possibly uses TRBD1 or TRBD2 (5 bases each). The CDR3 sequence is 15 residues long. The V gene's germline CDR1 is SGHRS and CDR2 YFSETQ. V lost 2 bases and J lost 2, with 13 bases in between. CDR3 DNA sequence: TGCGCCAGCAGCTTCGGGGCAGGTGGACAAGAGACCCAGTACTTC. Amino acids: CASSFGAGGQETQYF.

CDR3 sequence reads: CATSRDRMNTEAFF. The CDR3 DNA follows: TGTGCCACCAGCAGGGACAGGATGAACACTGAAGCTTTCTTT. This chain links TRBV15 with TRBJ1-1; TRBD1 matches 7 bases. Trimming at V came to 3 bases and at J to 0 bases, leaving 1 base not matched to a gene. Germline V CDR1 and CDR2: LNHNV, YYDKDF (reference sequence). The length of the CDR3 is 14 residues. Full variable domain (missing parts from reference TRBV15 and TRBJ1-1): DAMVIQNPRYQVTQFGKPVTLSCSQTLNHNVMYWYQQKSSQAPKLLFHYYDKDFNNEADTPDNFQSRRPNTSFCFLDIRSPGLGDTAMYLCATSRDRMNTEAFFGQGTRLTVV.

This clonotype was recorded a few times. This chain uses TRBV7-9 with TRBJ2-7, with D unclear. Per the germline V gene, CDR1 is SEHNR and CDR2 is FQNEAQ (reference sequence). This CDR3 has 11 residues. Trimming took 8 bases from V and 5 from J, leaving 10 bases between them. The CDR3 region has the DNA TGTGCCAGCCCAAGGCCCCACGAGCAGTACTTC. Its translation: CASPRPHEQYF.

Remarks on this clonotype: One end of the junction varies from germline; a read error may be responsible. The V call is TRBV7-6, the J call TRBJ2-7; D perhaps matches TRBD2 (5 bases). The germline CDR1 and CDR2 sequences are SGHVS and FNYEAQ. The length of the CDR3 is 13 residues. In nucleotides, the CDR3 is TGTGCCAGCGGCTTAGGTGAGGGATACGAGCAGTACTTC. This encodes CASGLGEGYEQYF.

V gene TRBV7-9 combines with J gene TRBJ2-5; unclear D gene. The CDR3 length is 15 residues. V lost 1 base, J lost 5 bases, and 14 bases lay in between. Per the germline V gene, CDR1 is SEHNR and CDR2 is FQNEAQ (reference sequence). The CDR3 DNA follows: TGTGCCAGCAGCTTAGGATTCCAGCTCCGGGAGACCCAGTACTTC. Its protein is CASSLGFQLRETQYF.

The chain employs TRBV5-4 and TRBJ2-5; no clear D gene. V dropped 0 bases and J dropped 4 bases, with 10 bases sitting between them. The CDR3 has 14 residues. Germline CDR1 reads SGHNT; CDR2 reads YYREEE (reference sequence). For the CDR3, the DNA is TGTGCCAGCAGCTTGGCCGATTGGCCAGAGACCCAGTACTTC. Translating gives CASSLADWPETQYF.

V is TRBV7-2 and J is TRBJ1-1; maybe TRBD1 (6 bases). Germline V CDR1 and CDR2: SGHTA, FQGNSA. The germline V and J ends were trimmed by 4 bases and 1 base, with 13 bases remaining between them. The CDR3 totals 15 residues. The CDR3 DNA is TGTGCCAGCAGCTCCCAGGGGCCGCGGAACACTGAAGCTTTCTTT. This sequence encodes CASSSQGPRNTEAFF.

The chain uses TRBV9 and TRBJ2-3, with D unclear. Trimming cost V 2 bases and J 5 bases, with 6 bases left between them. The CDR3 is made up of 12 amino acids. Germline V gene data show CDR1 as SGDLS and CDR2 as YYNGEE. The CDR3 nucleotides are TGTGCCAGCAGCGTTTCGGTAGATACGCAGTATTTT. Its translation is CASSVSVDTQYF.

This clonotype was detected only a few times. The J gene is TRBJ1-5, the V gene TRBV3-1; the D is unclear. The CDR3 loop spans 15 amino acids. Trimming cost V 0 bases and J 4 bases, with 10 bases left between them. CDR1 and CDR2 (germline): LGHDT, YNNKEL (reference sequence). This CDR3 reads CASSQEGQWNQPQHF. In nucleotides, the CDR3 is TGTGCCAGCAGCCAAGAAGGTCAATGGAATCAGCCCCAGCATTTT.

The sample holds a few counts of this clonotype. The chain employs TRBV4-1 and TRBJ2-3; D tentatively fits TRBD1 or TRBD2 (5 bases each). The V gene's germline CDR1 is MGHRA and CDR2 YSYEKL. The V end was cut by 0 bases, the J end by 2 bases, with 9 bases between. The length of the CDR3 is 15 residues. The CDR3 coding sequence is TGCGCCAGCAGCCAAGATGGGGGATACACAGATACGCAGTATTTT. This codes for CASSQDGGYTDTQYF.

This clonotype turned up a few times. V and J are TRBV5-1 and TRBJ2-1; TRBD2 matches at 12 bases. Trimming at V came to 0 bases and at J to 5 bases, leaving 6 bases not matched to a gene. The CDR3 has 17 amino acids. Looked up from germline, CDR1 is SGHRS and CDR2 is YFSETQ. DNA of the CDR3: TGCGCCAGCAGCTTGGAGACTAGCGGGGGCCCACACAATGAGCAGTTCTTC. This sequence encodes CASSLETSGGPHNEQFF.

This clonotype was seen more than once but under ten times. This rearrangement joins TRBV7-2 to TRBJ1-1; D remains ambiguous. The CDR3 has 13 residues. Per germline, CDR1 SGHTA and CDR2 FQGNSA. Trimming took 5 bases from V and 6 from J, leaving 13 bases between them. This chain's CDR3 is CASSQSSFPEAFF. The CDR3 nucleotides are TGTGCCAGCAGCCAATCCTCGTTCCCTGAAGCTTTCTTT. Full variable domain (outside the CDR3, taken from reference TRBV7-2 and TRBJ1-1): GAGVSQSPSNKVTEKGKDVELRCDPISGHTALYWYRQSLGQGLEFLIYFQGNSAPDKSGLPSDRFSAERTGGSVSTLTIQRTQQEDSAVYLCASSQSSFPEAFFGQGTRLTVV.

This clonotype was seen once. The rearrangement uses TRBV3-2 and TRBJ2-1; the table's D call, TRBD1, has no DNA check behind it. TRBV3-2 corresponds to a pseudogene. CDR3 length equals 13 residues. The CDR3 sequence is CASSHPRLCEQFF. The CDR3 DNA sequence: TGTGCCAGCAGCCACCCCCGGCTGTGTGAGCAGTTCTTC.

The gene calls are TRBV5-1 and TRBJ2-4; D uncertain. The CDR3 loop spans 13 amino acids. The V gene lost 1 base and the J gene lost 8 bases, with 10 bases spanning the gap. Germline CDR1 SGHRS, CDR2 YFSETQ. The CDR3 coding sequence is TGCGCCAGCAGCTTGAGTCCGACTGACATTCAGTACTTC. Translation: CASSLSPTDIQYF.

This clonotype has only a few counts. Relative to the germline gene, one junction end is altered; a read error may explain this. The genes are TRBV7-7 and TRBJ2-1, with 7 bases matching TRBD2. This CDR3 comprises 16 residues. Germline lookup yields CDR1 SSHAT and CDR2 FNYEAQ (reference sequence). For the CDR3, the DNA is TGTGCTAGCAGCTTACTCGCGGGAGCCGCCTACAATGAGCAGTTCTTC. This translates into CASSLLAGAAYNEQFF.

The rearrangement links TRBV15 to TRBJ2-1; perhaps TRBD2 as D (6 bases). From germline, CDR1 is LNHNV and CDR2 YYDKDF (reference sequence). CDR3 length: 13 residues. The germline V and J ends were trimmed by 0 bases and 13 bases, with 13 bases remaining between them. CDR3: CATSREILANQFF. The CDR3 nucleotides are TGTGCCACCAGCAGAGAAATCCTAGCGAACCAGTTCTTC.

The chain couples TRBV20-1 to TRBJ1-2; D unresolved. Germline-derived CDR1 and CDR2 are DFQATT and SNEGSKA (reference sequence). The CDR3 contains 10 residues. CDR3 bases: TGCGCAACATCTAACTATGGCTACACCTTC. Its translation is CATSNYGYTF.

This chain joins TRBV12-3 or TRBV12-4 and TRBJ1-2; 8 bases agree with TRBD1. The CDR3 length is 15 residues. The V gene end was trimmed by 5 bases and the J gene end by 13 bases; junction bases not matched to a gene: 18. CDR3 sequence reads: CASSSTAIRTGNFTF. CDR3 bases: TGTGCCAGCAGTAGCACCGCTATTAGGACAGGGAACTTCACCTTC.

The chain combines TRBV24-1 with TRBJ2-1, with D maybe TRBD1 (5 bases). The germline V and J ends were trimmed by 1 base and 2 bases, with 8 bases remaining between them. The CDR3 consists of 15 residues. Germline V gives CDR1 KGHDR, CDR2 SFDVKD. The CDR3 region is CATSDLETAYNEQFF. CDR3 bases: TGTGCCACCAGTGATTTAGAGACAGCCTACAATGAGCAGTTCTTC.

The genes are TRBV4-3 and TRBJ1-4, with D maybe TRBD1 (5 bases). The CDR3 is made up of 14 amino acids. Germline-derived CDR1 and CDR2 are LGHNA and YSLEER. V was shortened by 0 bases and J by 8 bases, with 10 bases between the two germline ends. The DNA of the CDR3 is TGCGCCAGCAGCCAAGATGTACAGGTGGAAAAACTGTTTTTT. It is translated as CASSQDVQVEKLFF.

This clonotype was recorded many times. The chain carries TRBV29-1 and TRBJ2-1, with 8 bases matching TRBD2. J was trimmed by 6 bases and V by 1 base; bases with no gene match: 14. Germline CDR1 SQVTM, CDR2 ANQGSEA. The CDR3 has 17 residues. For the CDR3, the DNA is TGCAGCGTTGAAGGAGTTAGCGGGGTGGGTGATTTCAATGAGCAGTTCTTC. Encoded protein: CSVEGVSGVGDFNEQFF.

The chain is built from TRBV7-9 and TRBJ1-1; 11 positions agree with TRBD1. The CDR3 length is 14 residues. Germline V gives CDR1 SEHNR, CDR2 FQNEAQ (reference sequence). V dropped 5 bases and J dropped 14; count of bases not matched to a gene: 13. The DNA for the CDR3 is TGTGCCAGCAGCCCCCACGGGGGGGGACAGGGGGAATTCTTT. It yields the protein CASSPHGGGQGEFF.

The chain has TRBV12-3 or TRBV12-4 and TRBJ1-1; a weak D match, TRBD1 (6 bases). The CDR3 has 15 residues. V shed 5 bases and J shed 2 bases, with 15 bases lying between them. CDR3 sequence (DNA): TGTGCCAGCAGTCCCCCGTCGGGGGGCAACACTGAAGCTTTCTTT. Its translation: CASSPPSGGNTEAFF.